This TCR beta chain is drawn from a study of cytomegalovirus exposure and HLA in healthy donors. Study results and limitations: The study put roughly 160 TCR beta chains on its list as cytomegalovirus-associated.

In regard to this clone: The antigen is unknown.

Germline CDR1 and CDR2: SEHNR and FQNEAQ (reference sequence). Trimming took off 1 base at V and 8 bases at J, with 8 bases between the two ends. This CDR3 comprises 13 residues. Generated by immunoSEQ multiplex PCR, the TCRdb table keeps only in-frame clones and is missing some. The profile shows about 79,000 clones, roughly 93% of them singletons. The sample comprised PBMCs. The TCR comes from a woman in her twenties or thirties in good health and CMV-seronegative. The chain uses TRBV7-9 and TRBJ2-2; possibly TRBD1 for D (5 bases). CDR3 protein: CASSLEGAGELFF. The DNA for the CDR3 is TGTGCCAGCAGCTTAGAAGGGGCGGGGGAGCTGTTTTTT.